This T cell receptor beta chain was documented in a study of T-cell memory formation after mild COVID-19. The V and J ends lost 2 bases and 0 bases, in that order; junction bases with no gene match: 2. The CDR3 runs 16 residues. CDR1 MGHRA and CDR2 YSYEKL come from the germline V gene. TCRdb fed the 5' RACE reads into MiXCR, producing one record per CDR3 protein. Of roughly 110,000 distinct CDR3 sequences in the sample, under 15% are singletons; the top ten hold 25% to 35%. This clonotype turned up a few times. The clonotype was recovered from an adult woman who had mild COVID-19 (a few samples of this study predate the infection). Cell type and time point are not known. The source material was PBMCs or a T cell subset sorted from them (not recorded which). The gene calls are TRBV4-1 and TRBJ2-1; 9 nucleotides line up with TRBD2. CDR3 DNA sequence: TGCGCCAGCAGCCAACTAGCGGGGTACTCCTACAATGAGCAGTTCTTC. It translates to CASSQLAGYSYNEQFF.